This TCR beta chain was sequenced in a study of cytomegalovirus exposure and HLA in healthy donors. The wider study: The study's early data release held about 77 million unique TCRs from HLA-typed donors.

With regard to this clone: Antigen unknown.

Germline CDR1 reads MDHEN; CDR2 reads SYDVKM. Trimming took 3 bases from V and 4 from J, leaving 12 bases between them. The CDR3 spans 14 residues. With 60 Vbeta and 13 Jbeta primers, the PCR was carried out. Sequencing used immunoSEQ multiplex PCR; TCRdb keeps in-frame clones, though not all of them. The sample lists 170,000 or so clones, less than 85% seen once, with around 5% in the top ten. The study's findings and limits: The authors assumed roughly uniform sequencing depth across donors for presence/absence analyses.

Sequenced: PBMCs. The sequence was collected from a man aged 18 to 29 in good health and CMV-seronegative. The rearrangement uses TRBV28 and TRBJ1-2, with TRBD1 as a possible D gene (5 bases). The CDR3 DNA is TGTGCCAGCAGTTTTCAGGGAGGAAGCTATGGCTACACCTTC. Residues: CASSFQGGSYGYTF.